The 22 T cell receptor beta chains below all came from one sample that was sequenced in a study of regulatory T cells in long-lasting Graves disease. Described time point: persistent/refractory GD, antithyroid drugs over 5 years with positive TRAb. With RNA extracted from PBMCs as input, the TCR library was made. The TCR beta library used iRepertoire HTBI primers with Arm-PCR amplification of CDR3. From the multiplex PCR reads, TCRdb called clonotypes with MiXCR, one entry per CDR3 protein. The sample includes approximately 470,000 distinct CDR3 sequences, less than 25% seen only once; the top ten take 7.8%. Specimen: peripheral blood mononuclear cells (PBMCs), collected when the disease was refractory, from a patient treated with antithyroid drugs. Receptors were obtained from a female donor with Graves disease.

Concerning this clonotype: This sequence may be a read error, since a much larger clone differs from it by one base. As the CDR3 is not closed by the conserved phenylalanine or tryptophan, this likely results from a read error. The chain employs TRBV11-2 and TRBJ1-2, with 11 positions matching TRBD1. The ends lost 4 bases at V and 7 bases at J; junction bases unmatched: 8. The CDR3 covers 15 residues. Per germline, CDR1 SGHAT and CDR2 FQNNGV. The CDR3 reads CASSSPGQGVFGYTL. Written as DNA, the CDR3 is TGTGCCAGCAGCTCTCCGGGACAGGGGGTATTTGGCTACACCCTC.

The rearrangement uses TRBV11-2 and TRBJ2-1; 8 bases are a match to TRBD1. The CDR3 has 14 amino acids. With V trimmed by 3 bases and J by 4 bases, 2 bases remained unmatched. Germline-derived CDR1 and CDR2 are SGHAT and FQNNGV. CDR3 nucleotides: TGTGCCAGCAGCTTGGGACAGGTATACAATGAGCAGTTCTTC. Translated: CASSLGQVYNEQFF.

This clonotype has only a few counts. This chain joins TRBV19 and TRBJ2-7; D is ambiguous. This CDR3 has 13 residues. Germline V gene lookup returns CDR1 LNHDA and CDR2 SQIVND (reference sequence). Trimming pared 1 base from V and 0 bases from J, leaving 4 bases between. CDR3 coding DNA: TGTGCCAGTAGTATAGGCCTCTCCTACGAGCAGTACTTC. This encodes CASSIGLSYEQYF.

CDR3 amino acids: CASHGTSGRDTQYF. The CDR3 DNA follows: TGTGCCAGTCACGGGACTAGCGGGAGAGATACGCAGTATTTT. The chain has TRBV6-1 and TRBJ2-3, with 14 nucleotides matching TRBD2. J gave up 5 bases and V 9 bases, and 4 bases lay outside the gene matches. Per germline, CDR1 MNHNS and CDR2 SASEGT. This CDR3 comprises 14 residues.

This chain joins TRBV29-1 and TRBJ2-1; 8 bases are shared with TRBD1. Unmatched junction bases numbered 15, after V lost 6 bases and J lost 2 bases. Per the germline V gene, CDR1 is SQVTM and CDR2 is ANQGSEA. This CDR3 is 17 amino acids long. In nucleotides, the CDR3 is TGCAGCGTCGAAACGGGGACCGGGACAGGAGCCTACAATGAGCAGTTCTTC. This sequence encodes CSVETGTGTGAYNEQFF.

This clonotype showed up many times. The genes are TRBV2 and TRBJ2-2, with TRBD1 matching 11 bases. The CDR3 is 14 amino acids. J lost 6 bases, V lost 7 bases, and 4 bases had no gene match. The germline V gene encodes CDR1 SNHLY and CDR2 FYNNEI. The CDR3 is CASILGQGAGELFF. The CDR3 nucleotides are TGTGCCAGCATCCTGGGACAGGGGGCCGGGGAGCTGTTTTTT.

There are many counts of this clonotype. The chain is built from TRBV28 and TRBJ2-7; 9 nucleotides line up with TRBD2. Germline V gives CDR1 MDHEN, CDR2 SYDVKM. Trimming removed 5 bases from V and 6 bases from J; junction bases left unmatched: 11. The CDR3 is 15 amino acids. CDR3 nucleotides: TGTGCCAGCAGTCCTAGAGCGGGGGGAGACTTCGAGCAGTACTTC. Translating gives CASSPRAGGDFEQYF.

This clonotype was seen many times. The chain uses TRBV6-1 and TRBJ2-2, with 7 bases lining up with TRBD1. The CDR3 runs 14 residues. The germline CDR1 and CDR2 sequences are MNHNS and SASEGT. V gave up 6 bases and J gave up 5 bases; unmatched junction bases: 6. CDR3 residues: CASSKTGWTGELFF. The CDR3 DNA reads TGTGCCAGCAGCAAGACAGGGTGGACCGGGGAGCTGTTTTTT.

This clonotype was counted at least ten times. CDR3 sequence (DNA): TGTGCCAGCAGCTTATTGACAGCGAACACTGAAGCTTTCTTT. This codes for CASSLLTANTEAFF. The chain employs TRBV11-1 and TRBJ1-1, with D perhaps TRBD1 (5 bases). The CDR3 extends over 14 amino acids. The V gene lost 2 bases and the J gene lost 1 base, with 8 bases spanning the gap. CDR1 SGHAT and CDR2 FQDESV come from the germline V gene (reference sequence). The variable domain in full, completed from reference TRBV11-1 and TRBJ1-1, reads EAEVAQSPRYKITEKSQAVAFWCDPISGHATLYWYRQILGQGPELLVQFQDESVVDDSQLPKDRFSAERLKGVDSTLKIQPAELGDSAMYLCASSLLTANTEAFFGQGTRLTVV.

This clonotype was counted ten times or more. The CDR3 DNA reads as TGTGCCAGCAGCGACAGAGAACAGTACTTC. It yields the protein CASSDREQYF. The chain has TRBV28 and TRBJ2-7; the D gene is possibly TRBD1 (5 bases). Trimming pared 6 bases from V and 10 bases from J, leaving 10 bases between. The CDR3 consists of 10 residues. Germline V gene sequence: CDR1 MDHEN, CDR2 SYDVKM.

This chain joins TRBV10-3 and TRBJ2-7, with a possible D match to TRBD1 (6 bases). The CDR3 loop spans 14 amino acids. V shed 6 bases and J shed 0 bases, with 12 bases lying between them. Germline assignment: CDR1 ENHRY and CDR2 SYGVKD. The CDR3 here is CAISLTGSSYEQYF. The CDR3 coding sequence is TGTGCCATCAGCTTGACAGGAAGCTCCTACGAGCAGTACTTC.

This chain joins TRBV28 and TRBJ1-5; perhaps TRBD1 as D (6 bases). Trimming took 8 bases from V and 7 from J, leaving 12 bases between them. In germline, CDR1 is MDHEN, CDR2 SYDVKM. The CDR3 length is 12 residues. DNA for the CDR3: TGTGCCAGCGGGCAGGGGTGGCAGCCCCAGCATTTT. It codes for CASGQGWQPQHF.

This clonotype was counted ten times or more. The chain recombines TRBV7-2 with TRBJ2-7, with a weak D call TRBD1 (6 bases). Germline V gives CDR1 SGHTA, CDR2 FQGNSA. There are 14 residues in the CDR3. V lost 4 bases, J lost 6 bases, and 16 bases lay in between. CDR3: CASSWTEYSGEQYF. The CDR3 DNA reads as TGTGCCAGCAGCTGGACAGAGTATAGTGGCGAGCAGTACTTC.

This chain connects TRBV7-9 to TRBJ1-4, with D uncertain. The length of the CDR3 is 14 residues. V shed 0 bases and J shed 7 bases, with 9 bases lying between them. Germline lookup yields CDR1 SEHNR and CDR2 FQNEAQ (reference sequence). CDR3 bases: TGTGCCAGCAGCTTAGCTAGCTCGTGTGAAAAACTGTTTTTT. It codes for CASSLASSCEKLFF.

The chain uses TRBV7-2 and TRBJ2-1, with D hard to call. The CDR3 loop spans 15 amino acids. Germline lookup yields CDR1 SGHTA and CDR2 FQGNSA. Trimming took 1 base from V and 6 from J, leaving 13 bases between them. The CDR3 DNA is TGTGCCAGCAGCTTAGTCCCGGGTAGCAGCAATGAGCAGTTCTTC. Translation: CASSLVPGSSNEQFF.

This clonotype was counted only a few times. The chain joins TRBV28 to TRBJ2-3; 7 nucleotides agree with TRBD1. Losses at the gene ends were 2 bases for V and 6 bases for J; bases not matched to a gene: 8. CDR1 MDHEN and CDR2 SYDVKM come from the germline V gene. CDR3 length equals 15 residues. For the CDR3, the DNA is TGTGCCAGCAGTTTACGGGACAGTCGGGCGGATACGCAGTATTTT. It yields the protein CASSLRDSRADTQYF.

CDR3 DNA: TGTGCCAGCAGCCCGGGGGGCCGGGGCGGTGGCTACACCTTC. This sequence encodes CASSPGGRGGGYTF. This sequence joins TRBV5-6 and TRBJ1-2; D is perhaps TRBD1 (6 bases). Germline CDR1 reads SGHDT; CDR2 reads YYEEEE. V gave up 4 bases and J gave up 7 bases, with 17 bases separating them. This CDR3 is built from 14 residues.

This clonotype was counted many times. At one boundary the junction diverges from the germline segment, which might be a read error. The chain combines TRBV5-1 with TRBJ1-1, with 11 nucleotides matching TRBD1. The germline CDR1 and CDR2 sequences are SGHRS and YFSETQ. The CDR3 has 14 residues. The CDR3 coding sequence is TGTGCCAGCAGCTCCGGACAGGGGGCTACTGAAGCTTTCTTT. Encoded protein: CASSSGQGATEAFF.

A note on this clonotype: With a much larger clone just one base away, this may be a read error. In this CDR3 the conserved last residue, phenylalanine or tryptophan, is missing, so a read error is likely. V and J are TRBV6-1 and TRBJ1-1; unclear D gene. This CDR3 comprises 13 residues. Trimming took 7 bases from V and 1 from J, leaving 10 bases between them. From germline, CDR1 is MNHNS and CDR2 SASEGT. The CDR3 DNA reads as TGTGCCAGCACTACGCCGGCGAACACTGAAGCTTTCCTT. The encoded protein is CASTTPANTEAFL.

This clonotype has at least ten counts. The DNA for the CDR3 is TGTGCCAGGAGAACTGCCCCCAGGGCCTTCTCCTACGAGCAGTACTTC. The encoded protein is CARRTAPRAFSYEQYF. The rearrangement uses TRBV28 and TRBJ2-7; D might be TRBD1 (5 bases). Trimming stripped 9 bases from V and 0 bases from J, with 21 bases between. Germline assignment: CDR1 MDHEN and CDR2 SYDVKM. The CDR3 totals 16 residues.

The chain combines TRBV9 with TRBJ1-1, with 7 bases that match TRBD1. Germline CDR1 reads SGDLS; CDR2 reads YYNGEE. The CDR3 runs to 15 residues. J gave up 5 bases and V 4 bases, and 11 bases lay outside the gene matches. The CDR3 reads CASSPGGGIGTEAFF. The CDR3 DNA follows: TGTGCCAGCAGCCCAGGGGGGGGGATTGGGACTGAAGCTTTCTTT.

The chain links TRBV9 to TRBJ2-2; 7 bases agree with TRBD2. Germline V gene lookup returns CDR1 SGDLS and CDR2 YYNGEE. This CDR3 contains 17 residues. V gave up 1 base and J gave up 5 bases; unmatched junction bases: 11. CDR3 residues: CASSVLAGDPGTGELFF. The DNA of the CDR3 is TGTGCCAGCAGCGTACTTGCGGGAGACCCCGGGACCGGGGAGCTGTTTTTT.